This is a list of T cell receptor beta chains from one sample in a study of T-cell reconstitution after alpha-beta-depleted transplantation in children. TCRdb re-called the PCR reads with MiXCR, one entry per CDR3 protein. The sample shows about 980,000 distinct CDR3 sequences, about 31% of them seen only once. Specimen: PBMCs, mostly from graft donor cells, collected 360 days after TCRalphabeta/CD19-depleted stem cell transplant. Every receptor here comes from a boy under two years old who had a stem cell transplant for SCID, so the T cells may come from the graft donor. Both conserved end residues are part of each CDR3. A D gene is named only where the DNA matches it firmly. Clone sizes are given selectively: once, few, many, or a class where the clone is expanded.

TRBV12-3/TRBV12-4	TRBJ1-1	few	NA	CASSSARVNTEAFF	TGTGCCAGCAGTTCAGCCCGAGTAAACACTGAAGCTTTCTTT
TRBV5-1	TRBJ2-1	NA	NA	CASSLGPGRVINEQFF	TGCGCCAGCAGCTTGGGCCCAGGGCGGGTCATCAATGAGCAGTTCTTC
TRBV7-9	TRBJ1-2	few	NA	CASSSSLPRDGYTF	TGTGCCAGCAGCTCTTCCCTTCCGAGGGATGGCTACACCTTC
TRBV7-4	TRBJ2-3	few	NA	CASSLDMTDTQYF	TGTGCCAGCAGCTTAGATATGACAGATACGCAGTATTTT
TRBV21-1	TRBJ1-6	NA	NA	CASSTRTGAPNSPLHF	TGTGCCAGCAGCACCCGGACCGGTGCTCCTAATTCACCCCTCCACTTT
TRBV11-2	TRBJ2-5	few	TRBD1	CASSLDGTGEETQYF	TGTGCCAGCAGCTTAGACGGGACAGGGGAGGAGACCCAGTACTTC
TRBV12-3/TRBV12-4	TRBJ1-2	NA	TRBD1	CASSLIQGARYYGYTF	TGTGCCAGCAGTTTGATACAGGGGGCTCGCTACTATGGCTACACCTTC
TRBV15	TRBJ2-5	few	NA	CATSRRLKETQYF	TGTGCCACCAGCCGCAGGCTAAAAGAGACCCAGTACTTC
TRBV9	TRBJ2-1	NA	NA	CASSTRDGPRGNEQFF	TGTGCCAGCAGCACCCGGGACGGGCCGAGGGGGAATGAGCAGTTCTTC
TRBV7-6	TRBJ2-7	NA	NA	CASSLEDGPYEQYF	TGTGCCAGCAGCTTAGAAGACGGACCCTACGAGCAGTACTTC
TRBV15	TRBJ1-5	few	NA	CATSRDWEGNQPQHF	TGTGCCACCAGCAGAGATTGGGAGGGCAATCAGCCCCAGCATTTT
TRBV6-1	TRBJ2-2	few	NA	CASAFSTGGYYTGELFF	TGTGCCAGCGCCTTCTCGACGGGCGGGTATTACACCGGGGAGCTGTTTTTT
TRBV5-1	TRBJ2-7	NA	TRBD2	CASSSGLAHEQYF	TGCGCCAGCAGCTCCGGACTAGCTCACGAGCAGTACTTC
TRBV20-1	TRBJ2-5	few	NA	CSAHRTAGVQETQYF	TGCAGTGCCCACCGAACAGCGGGCGTACAAGAGACCCAGTACTTC
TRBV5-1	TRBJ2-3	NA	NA	CASGFGLTTDTQYF	TGCGCCAGCGGATTCGGCCTAACCACGGATACGCAGTATTTT
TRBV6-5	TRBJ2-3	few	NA	CASSYGGGVDTQYF	TGTGCCAGCAGTTACGGTGGAGGGGTGGATACGCAGTATTTT
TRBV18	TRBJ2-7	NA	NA	CASSPLPRGAYEQYF	TGTGCCAGCTCACCCCTTCCCAGGGGAGCCTACGAGCAGTACTTC
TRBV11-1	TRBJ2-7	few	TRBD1	CASSSQIGQGLPIYEQYF	TGTGCCAGCAGCTCACAGATCGGACAGGGGCTTCCAATCTACGAGCAGTACTTC
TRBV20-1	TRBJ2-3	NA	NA	CSAPVGVWEDTQYF	TGCAGTGCCCCGGTAGGGGTTTGGGAGGATACGCAGTATTTT
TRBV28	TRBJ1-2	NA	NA	CASSSTQAGYGYTF	TGTGCCAGCAGCTCCACCCAAGCGGGGTATGGCTACACCTTC
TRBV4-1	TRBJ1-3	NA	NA	CASSQDLRRQWPNTIYF	TGCGCCAGCAGCCAAGATCTTCGTCGGCAGTGGCCCAACACCATATATTTT
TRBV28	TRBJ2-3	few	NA	CASSFQGALSTDTQYF	TGTGCCAGCAGTTTTCAAGGGGCCCTTAGCACAGATACGCAGTATTTT
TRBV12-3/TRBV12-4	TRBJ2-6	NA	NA	CASSSQFSGANVLTF	TGTGCCAGCAGTTCACAATTCTCTGGGGCCAACGTCCTGACTTTC
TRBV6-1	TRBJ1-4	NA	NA	CASRRQPTNEKLFF	TGTGCCAGCAGGAGACAGCCAACTAATGAAAAACTGTTTTTT
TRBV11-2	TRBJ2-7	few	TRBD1	CASSLDRDVHEQYF	TGTGCCAGCAGCTTGGACAGGGACGTCCACGAGCAGTACTTC
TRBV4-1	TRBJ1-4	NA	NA	CASSQPELTNEKLFF	TGCGCCAGCAGCCAGCCCGAATTAACTAATGAAAAACTGTTTTTT
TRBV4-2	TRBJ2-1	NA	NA	CASSRGGTRATTYNEQFF	TGTGCCAGCAGCCGGGGGGGCACTCGCGCCACTACCTACAATGAGCAGTTCTTC
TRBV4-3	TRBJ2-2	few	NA	CASSQQANTGELFF	TGCGCCAGCAGCCAGCAGGCGAACACCGGGGAGCTGTTTTTT
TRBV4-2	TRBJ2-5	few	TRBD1	CASSQGRDRIQETQYF	TGTGCCAGCAGCCAAGGCCGGGACAGAATACAAGAGACCCAGTACTTC
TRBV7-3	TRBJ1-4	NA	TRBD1	CASSLGQGQKLFF	TGTGCCAGCAGTCTCGGACAGGGTCAAAAACTGTTTTTT
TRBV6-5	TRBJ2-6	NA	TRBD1	CASSYGVGGAGANVLTF	TGTGCCAGCAGTTACGGTGTAGGGGGCGCTGGGGCCAACGTCCTGACTTTC
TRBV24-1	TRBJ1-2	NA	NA	CATSDSATYGYTF	TGTGCCACCAGTGATTCGGCTACCTATGGCTACACCTTC
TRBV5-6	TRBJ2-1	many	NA	CASSSAGTVYNEQFF	TGTGCCAGCAGTTCCGCCGGGACTGTATACAATGAGCAGTTCTTC
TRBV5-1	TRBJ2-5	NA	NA	CASSPVSGWRETQYF	TGCGCCAGCAGCCCGGTGTCAGGATGGAGAGAGACCCAGTACTTC
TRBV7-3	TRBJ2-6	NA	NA	CASSLRWGGTSGANVLTF	TGTGCCAGCAGCTTAAGGTGGGGAGGCACCTCTGGGGCCAACGTCCTGACTTTC
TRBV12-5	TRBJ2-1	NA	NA	CASGYTQNNEQFF	TGTGCTAGTGGCTACACCCAGAACAATGAGCAGTTCTTC
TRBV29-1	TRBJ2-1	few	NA	CSVPRTGNNEQFF	TGCAGCGTCCCCCGGACTGGCAACAATGAGCAGTTCTTC
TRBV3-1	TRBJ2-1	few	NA	CASSQDQQGPYNEQFF	TGTGCCAGCAGCCAAGACCAACAGGGACCCTACAATGAGCAGTTCTTC
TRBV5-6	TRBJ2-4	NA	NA	CASSLYELIAKNIQYF	TGTGCCAGCAGCTTGTACGAGCTTATCGCCAAAAACATTCAGTACTTC